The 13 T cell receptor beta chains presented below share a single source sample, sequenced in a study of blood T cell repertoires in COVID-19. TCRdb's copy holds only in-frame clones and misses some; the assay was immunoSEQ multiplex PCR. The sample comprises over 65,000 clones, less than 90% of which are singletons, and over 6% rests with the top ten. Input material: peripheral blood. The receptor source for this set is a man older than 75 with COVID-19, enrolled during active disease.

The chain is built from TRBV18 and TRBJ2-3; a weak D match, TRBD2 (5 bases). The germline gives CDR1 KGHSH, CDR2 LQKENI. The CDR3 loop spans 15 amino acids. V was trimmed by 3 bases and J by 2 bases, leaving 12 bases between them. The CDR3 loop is CASSPRRLTTDTQYF. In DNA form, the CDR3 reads TGTGCCAGCTCACCTAGGAGACTAACCACAGATACGCAGTATTTT.

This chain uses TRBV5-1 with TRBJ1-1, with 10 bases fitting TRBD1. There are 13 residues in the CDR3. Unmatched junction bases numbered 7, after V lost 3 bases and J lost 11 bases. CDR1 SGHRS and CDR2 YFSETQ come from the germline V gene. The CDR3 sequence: CASSSWDRGLAFF. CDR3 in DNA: TGCGCCAGCAGCTCCTGGGACAGGGGATTGGCTTTCTTT.

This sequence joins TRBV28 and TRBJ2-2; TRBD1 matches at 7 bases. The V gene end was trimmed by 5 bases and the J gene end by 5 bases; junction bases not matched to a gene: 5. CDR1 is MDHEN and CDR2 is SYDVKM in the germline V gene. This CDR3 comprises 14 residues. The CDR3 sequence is CASSLRQGTGELFF. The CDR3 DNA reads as TGTGCCAGCAGTCTCAGACAGGGAACCGGGGAGCTGTTTTTT.

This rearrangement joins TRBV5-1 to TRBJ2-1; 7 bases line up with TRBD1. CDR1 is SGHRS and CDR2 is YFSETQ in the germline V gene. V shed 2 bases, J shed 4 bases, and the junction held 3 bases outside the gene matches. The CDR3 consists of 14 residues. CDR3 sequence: CASSFRDRYNEQFF. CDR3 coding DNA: TGCGCCAGCAGCTTCCGGGACAGATACAATGAGCAGTTCTTC. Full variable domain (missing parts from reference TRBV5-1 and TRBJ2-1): KAGVTQTPRYLIKTRGQQVTLSCSPISGHRSVSWYQQTPGQGLQFLFEYFSETQRNKGNFPGRFSGRQFSNSRSEMNVSTLELGDSALYLCASSFRDRYNEQFFGPGTRLTVL.

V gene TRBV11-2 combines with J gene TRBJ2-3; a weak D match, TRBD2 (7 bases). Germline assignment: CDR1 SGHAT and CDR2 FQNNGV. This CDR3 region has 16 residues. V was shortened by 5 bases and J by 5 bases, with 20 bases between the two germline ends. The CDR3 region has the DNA TGTGCCAGCAGCCACCTTCGGAGGGGGGGCGGAGATACGCAGTATTTT. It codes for CASSHLRRGGGDTQYF.

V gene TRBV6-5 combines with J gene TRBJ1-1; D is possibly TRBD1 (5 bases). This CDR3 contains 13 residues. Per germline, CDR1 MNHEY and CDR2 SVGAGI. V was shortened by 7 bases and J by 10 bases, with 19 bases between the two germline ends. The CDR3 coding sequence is TGTGCCAGCATCTCCGGGGGGTTTACGATAGCTTTCTTT. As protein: CASISGGFTIAFF.

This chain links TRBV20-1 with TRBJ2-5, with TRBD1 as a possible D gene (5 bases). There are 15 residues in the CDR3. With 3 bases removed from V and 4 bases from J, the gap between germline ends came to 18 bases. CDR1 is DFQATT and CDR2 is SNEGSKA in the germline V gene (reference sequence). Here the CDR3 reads CSASWNLRGGETQYF. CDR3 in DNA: TGCAGTGCTAGTTGGAACCTAAGGGGCGGAGAGACCCAGTACTTC.

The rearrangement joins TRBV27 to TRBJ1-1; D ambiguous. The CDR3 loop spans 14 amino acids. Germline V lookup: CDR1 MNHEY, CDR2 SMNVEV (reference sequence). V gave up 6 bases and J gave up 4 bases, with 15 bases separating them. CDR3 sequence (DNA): TGTGCCAGCAGACCTCCGGAGGGAAGCACTGAAGCTTTCTTT. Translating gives CASRPPEGSTEAFF.

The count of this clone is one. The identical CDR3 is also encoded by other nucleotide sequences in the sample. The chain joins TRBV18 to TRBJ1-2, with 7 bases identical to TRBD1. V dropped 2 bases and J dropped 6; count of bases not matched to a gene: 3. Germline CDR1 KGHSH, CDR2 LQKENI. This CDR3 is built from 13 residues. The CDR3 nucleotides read TGTGCCAGCTCACCAACAGGGGATCATGGCTACACCTTC. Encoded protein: CASSPTGDHGYTF.

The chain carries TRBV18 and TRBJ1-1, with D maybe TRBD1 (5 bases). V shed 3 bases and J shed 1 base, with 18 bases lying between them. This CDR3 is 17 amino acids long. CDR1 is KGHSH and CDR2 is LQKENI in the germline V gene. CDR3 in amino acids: CASSPGRAPSRNTEAFF. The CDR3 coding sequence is TGTGCCAGCTCACCGGGCAGGGCTCCTTCCCGGAACACTGAAGCTTTCTTT.

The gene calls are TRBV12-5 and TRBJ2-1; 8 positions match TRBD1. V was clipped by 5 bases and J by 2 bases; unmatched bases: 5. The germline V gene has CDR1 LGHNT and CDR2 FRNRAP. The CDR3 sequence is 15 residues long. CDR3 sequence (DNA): TGTGCTAGTGGTGGCGACAGGGGAACCTACAATGAGCAGTTCTTC. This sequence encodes CASGGDRGTYNEQFF.

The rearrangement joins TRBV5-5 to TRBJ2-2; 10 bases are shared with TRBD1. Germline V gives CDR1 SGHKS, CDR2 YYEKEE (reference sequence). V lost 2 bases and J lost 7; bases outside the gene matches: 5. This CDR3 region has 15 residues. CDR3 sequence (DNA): TGTGCCAGCAGCTTAGGGACAGGGGTGAACGGGGAGCTGTTTTTT. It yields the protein CASSLGTGVNGELFF.

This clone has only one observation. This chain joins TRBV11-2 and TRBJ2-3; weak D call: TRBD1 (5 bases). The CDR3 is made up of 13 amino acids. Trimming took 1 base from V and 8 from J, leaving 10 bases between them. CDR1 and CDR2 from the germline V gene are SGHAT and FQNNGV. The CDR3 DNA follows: TGTGCCAGCAGCTTAGCGCCCAGGGTTACGCAGTATTTT. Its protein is CASSLAPRVTQYF.